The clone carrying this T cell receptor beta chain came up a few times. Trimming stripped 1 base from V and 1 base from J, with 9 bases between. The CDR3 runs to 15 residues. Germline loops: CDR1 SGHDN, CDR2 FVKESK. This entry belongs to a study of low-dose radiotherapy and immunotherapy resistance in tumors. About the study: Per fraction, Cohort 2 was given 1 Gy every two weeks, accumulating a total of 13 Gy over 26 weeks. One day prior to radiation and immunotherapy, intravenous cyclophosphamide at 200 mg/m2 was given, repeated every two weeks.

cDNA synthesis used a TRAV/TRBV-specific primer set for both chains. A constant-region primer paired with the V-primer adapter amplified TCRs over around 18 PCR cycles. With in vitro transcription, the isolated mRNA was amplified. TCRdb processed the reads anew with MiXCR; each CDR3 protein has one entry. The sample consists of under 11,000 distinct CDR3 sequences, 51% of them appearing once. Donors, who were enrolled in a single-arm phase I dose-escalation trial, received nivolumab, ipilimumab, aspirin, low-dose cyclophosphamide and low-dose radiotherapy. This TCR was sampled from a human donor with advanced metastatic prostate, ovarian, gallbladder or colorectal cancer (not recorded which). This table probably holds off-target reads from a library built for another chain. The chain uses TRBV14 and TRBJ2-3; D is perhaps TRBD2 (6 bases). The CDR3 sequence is CASSQVGGGTDTQYF. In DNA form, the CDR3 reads TGTGCCAGCAGCCAAGTCGGGGGAGGCACAGATACGCAGTATTTT.